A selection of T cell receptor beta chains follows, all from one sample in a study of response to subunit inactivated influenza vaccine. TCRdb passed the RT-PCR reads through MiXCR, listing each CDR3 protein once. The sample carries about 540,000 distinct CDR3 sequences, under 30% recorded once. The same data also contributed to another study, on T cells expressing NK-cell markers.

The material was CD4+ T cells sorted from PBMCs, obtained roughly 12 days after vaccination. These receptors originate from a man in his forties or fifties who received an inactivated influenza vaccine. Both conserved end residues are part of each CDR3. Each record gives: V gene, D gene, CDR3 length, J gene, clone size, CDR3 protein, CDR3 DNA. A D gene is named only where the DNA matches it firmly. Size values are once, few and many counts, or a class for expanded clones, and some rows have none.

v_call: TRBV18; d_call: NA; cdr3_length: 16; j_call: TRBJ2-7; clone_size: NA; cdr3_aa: CASSPLAGLQSYEQYF; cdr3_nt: TGTGCCAGCTCACCACTAGCCGGACTCCAATCCTACGAGCAGTACTTC
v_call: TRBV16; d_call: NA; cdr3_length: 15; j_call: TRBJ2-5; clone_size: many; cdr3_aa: CASSPLRGAQETQYF; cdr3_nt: TGTGCCAGCAGCCCCTTGAGGGGGGCACAAGAGACCCAGTACTTC
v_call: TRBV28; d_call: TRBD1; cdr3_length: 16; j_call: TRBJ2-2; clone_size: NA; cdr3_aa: CASSFVRTGHTGELFF; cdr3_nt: TGTGCCAGCAGTTTCGTGCGGACAGGGCACACCGGGGAGCTGTTTTTT
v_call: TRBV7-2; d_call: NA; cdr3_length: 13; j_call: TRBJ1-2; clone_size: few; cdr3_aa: CASTGGGSYGYTF; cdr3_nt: TGTGCCAGCACCGGGGGAGGGTCCTATGGCTACACCTTC
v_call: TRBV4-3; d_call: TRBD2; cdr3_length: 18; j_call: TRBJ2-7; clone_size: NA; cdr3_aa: CASSQGGLAGASSYEQYF; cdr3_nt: TGCGCCAGCAGCCAAGGAGGTCTAGCGGGGGCCTCTTCCTACGAGCAGTACTTC
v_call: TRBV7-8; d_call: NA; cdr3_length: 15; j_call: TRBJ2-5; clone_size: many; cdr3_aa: CASSFQPGYQETQYF; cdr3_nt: TGTGCCAGCAGCTTCCAGCCAGGGTACCAAGAGACCCAGTACTTC
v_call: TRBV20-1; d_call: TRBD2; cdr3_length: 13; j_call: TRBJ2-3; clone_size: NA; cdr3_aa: CSARTSGGTTQYF; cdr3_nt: TGCAGTGCTCGGACTAGCGGTGGGACTACGCAGTATTTT
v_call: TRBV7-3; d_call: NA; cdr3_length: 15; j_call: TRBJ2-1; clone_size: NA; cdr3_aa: CASSLIGGMTDEQFF; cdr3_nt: TGTGCCAGCAGCTTAATTGGCGGGATGACGGATGAGCAGTTCTTC
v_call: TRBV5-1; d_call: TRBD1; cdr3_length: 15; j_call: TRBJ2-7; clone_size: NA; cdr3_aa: CASTVGIGQGYEQYF; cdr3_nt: TGCGCCAGCACCGTCGGTATCGGACAGGGCTACGAGCAGTACTTC
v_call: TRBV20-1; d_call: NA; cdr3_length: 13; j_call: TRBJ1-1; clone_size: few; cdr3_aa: CSARVTANTEAFF; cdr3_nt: TGCAGTGCTAGAGTGACAGCGAACACTGAAGCTTTCTTT
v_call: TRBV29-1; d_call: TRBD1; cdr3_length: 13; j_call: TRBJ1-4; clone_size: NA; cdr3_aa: CSGATGGTEKLFF; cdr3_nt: TGCAGCGGTGCGACAGGGGGCACTGAAAAACTGTTTTTT
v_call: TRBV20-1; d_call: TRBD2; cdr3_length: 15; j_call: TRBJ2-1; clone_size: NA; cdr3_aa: CSARDWGRALHEQFF; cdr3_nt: TGCAGTGCTAGAGATTGGGGGAGGGCTCTCCATGAGCAGTTCTTC
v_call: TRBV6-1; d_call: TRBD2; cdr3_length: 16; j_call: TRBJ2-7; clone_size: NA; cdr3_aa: CASSRYGTSGGFEQYF; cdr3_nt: TGTGCCAGCAGTCGATACGGGACTAGCGGGGGCTTCGAGCAGTACTTC
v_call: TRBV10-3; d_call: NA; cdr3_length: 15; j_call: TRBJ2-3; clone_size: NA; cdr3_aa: CAITRRGTSTDTQYF; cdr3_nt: TGTGCCATCACTAGACGGGGGACCTCCACAGATACGCAGTATTTT
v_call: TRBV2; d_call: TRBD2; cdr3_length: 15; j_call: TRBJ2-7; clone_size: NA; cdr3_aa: CASSVVAGASHEQYF; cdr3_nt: TGTGCCAGCAGTGTTGTTGCGGGAGCTAGTCACGAGCAGTACTTC
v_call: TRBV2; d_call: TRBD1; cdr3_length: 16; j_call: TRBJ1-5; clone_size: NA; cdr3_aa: CASSARQGAKRQPQHF; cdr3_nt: TGTGCCAGCAGTGCAAGACAGGGGGCTAAGCGACAGCCCCAGCATTTT
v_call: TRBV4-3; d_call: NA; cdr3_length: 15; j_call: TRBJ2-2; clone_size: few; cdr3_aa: CASSDRGTNTGELFF; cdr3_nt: TGCGCCAGCAGCGACCGGGGCACGAACACCGGGGAGCTGTTTTTT
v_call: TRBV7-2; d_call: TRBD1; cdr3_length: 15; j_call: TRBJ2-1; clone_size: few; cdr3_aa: CASSLGQGPQGEQFF; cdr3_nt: TGTGCCAGCAGCCTGGGACAGGGGCCCCAGGGTGAGCAGTTCTTC
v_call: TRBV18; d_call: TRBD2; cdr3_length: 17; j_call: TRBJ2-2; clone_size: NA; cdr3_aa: CASSPRLAGVHGGELFF; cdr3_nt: TGTGCCAGCTCACCTCGTCTAGCGGGAGTTCATGGCGGGGAGCTGTTTTTT
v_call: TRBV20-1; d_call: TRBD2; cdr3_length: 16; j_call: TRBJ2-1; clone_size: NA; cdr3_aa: CSARDRGGGGYNEQFF; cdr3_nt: TGCAGTGCTAGAGATCGGGGCGGGGGAGGATACAATGAGCAGTTCTTC
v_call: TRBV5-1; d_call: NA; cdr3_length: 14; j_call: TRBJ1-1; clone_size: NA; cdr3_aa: CASSQPHGGTEAFF; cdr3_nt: TGCGCCAGCAGCCAACCTCACGGGGGAACTGAAGCTTTCTTT
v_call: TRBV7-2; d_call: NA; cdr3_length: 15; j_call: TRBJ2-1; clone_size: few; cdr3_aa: CASSKRGSRYNEQFF; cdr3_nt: TGTGCCAGCAGCAAACGGGGATCAAGATACAATGAGCAGTTCTTC
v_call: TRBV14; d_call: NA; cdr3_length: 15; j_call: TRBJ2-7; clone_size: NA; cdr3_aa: CASSQGWTDAYEQYF; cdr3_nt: TGTGCCAGCAGCCAAGGATGGACTGATGCCTACGAGCAGTACTTC
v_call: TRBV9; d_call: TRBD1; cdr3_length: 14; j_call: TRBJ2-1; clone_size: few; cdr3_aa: CASRAGTGAGEQFF; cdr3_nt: TGTGCCAGCAGAGCCGGGACAGGGGCTGGTGAGCAGTTCTTC
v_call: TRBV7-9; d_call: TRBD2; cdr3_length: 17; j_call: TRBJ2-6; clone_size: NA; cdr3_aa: CASSSAGAISGANVLTF; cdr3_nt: TGTGCCAGCAGCTCTGCGGGAGCCATCTCTGGGGCCAACGTCCTGACTTTC